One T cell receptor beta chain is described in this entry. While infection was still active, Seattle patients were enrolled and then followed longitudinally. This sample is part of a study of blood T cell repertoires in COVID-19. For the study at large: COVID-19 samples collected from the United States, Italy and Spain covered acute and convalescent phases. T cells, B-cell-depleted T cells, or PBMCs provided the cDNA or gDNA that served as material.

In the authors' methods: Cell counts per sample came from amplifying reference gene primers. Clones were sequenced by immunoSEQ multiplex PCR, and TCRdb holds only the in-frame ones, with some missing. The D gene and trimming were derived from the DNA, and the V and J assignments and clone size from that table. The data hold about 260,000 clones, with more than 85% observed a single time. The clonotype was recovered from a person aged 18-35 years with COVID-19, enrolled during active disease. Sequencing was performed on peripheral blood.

CDR3 nucleotide sequence: TGTGCCAGCAGCACAGAGGTGGCGGGAGGGCCTAGAAATGAGCAGTTCTTC. Residues: CASSTEVAGGPRNEQFF. The chain carries TRBV9 and TRBJ2-1, with TRBD2 matching 9 bases. Germline V gives CDR1 SGDLS, CDR2 YYNGEE. The V gene end was trimmed by 4 bases and the J gene end by 7 bases; junction bases not matched to a gene: 15. The CDR3 extends over 17 amino acids.